Following are 4 T cell receptor beta chains from one sample sequenced in a study of monozygotic twins with inflammatory bowel disease. TCRdb re-called the 5' RACE reads and shows each CDR3 protein once, DNA omitted. With about 380,000 distinct CDR3 sequences in the sample, the ten largest clones hold 2.5% to 3%. Input material: blood. The source of these receptors is a human donor with ulcerative colitis or Crohn's disease, or a healthy co-twin of an affected twin (not recorded which).

V gene TRBV18 combines with J gene TRBJ1-1. The CDR3 contains 12 residues. Germline CDR1 reads KGHSH; CDR2 reads LQKENI. CDR3 loop: CASSPETREAFF.

The chain employs TRBV27 and TRBJ2-7. Germline CDR1 MNHEY, CDR2 SMNVEV (reference sequence). The CDR3 extends over 12 amino acids. The CDR3 sequence: CASRIGSYEQYF.

The gene calls are TRBV12-3 or TRBV12-4 and TRBJ1-5. The CDR3 length is 13 residues. CDR3 in amino acids: CASTHTILGPQHF.

The chain employs TRBV5-1 and TRBJ1-1; TCRdb lists TRBD1, though no DNA is available to test this call. Germline CDR1 SGHRS, CDR2 YFSETQ. The CDR3 covers 16 residues. CDR3 protein: CASSPLGTVMNTEAFF.